The entry that follows covers one TCR beta chain sequence. Donors of Cohort 3 who recovered were those that had two negative PCRs, clearance, or symptom resolution. Authors' data handling: For nucleated cells, counts were estimated from reference gene primer amplification. Data came from immunoSEQ multiplex PCR; TCRdb stores just in-frame clones and leaves some out. That table gives V, J and clone size, and the DNA gave D and trimming. This sample has some 300,000 clones; roughly 88% occur once, and the top ten carry around 0.92%. The data belong to a study of blood T cell repertoires in COVID-19. Study in general: Collection of acute and convalescent COVID-19 samples took place in the United States, Italy and Spain. PBMCs, B-cell-depleted T cells, or T cells provided the cDNA or gDNA that made up the material.

V dropped 6 bases and J dropped 1 base, with 12 bases sitting between them. The germline V gene encodes CDR1 LGHDT and CDR2 YNNKEL (reference sequence). The CDR3 extends over 14 amino acids. This receptor was obtained from a woman aged 30 to 39 who had recovered from COVID-19. This sequence joins TRBV3-1 (or the pseudogene TRBV3-2) and TRBJ1-2, with a possible D match to TRBD1 (6 bases). The sample comprised PBMCs or T cells enriched from blood (not recorded which). The CDR3 sequence is CASSALGGNYGYTF. The DNA of the CDR3 is TGTGCCAGCAGTGCGTTAGGGGGTAACTATGGCTACACCTTC.